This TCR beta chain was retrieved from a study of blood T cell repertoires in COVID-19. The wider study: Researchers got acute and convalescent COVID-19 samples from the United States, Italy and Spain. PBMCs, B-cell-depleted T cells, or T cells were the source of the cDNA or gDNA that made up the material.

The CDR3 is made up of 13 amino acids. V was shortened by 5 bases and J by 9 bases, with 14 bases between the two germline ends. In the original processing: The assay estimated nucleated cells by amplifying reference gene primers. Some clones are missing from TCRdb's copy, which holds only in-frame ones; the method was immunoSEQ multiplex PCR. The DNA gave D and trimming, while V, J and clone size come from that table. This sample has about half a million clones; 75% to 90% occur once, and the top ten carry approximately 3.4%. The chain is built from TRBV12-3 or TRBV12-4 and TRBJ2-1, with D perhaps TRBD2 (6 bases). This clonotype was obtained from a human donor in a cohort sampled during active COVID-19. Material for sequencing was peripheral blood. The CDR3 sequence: CASSLTSFGEQFF. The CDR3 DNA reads TGTGCCAGCAGTCTGACTAGTTTTGGTGAGCAGTTCTTC.